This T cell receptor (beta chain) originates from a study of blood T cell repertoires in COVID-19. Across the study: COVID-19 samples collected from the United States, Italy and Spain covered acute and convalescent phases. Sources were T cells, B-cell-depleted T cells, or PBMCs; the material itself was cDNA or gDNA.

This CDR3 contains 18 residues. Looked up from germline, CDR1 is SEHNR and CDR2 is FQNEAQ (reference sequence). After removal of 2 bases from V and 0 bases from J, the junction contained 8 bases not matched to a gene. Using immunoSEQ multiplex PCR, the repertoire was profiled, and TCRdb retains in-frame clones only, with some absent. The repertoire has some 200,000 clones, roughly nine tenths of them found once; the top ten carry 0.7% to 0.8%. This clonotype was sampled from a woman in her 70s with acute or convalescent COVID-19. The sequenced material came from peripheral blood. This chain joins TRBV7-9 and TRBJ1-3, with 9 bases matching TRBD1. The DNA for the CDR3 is TGTGCCAGCAGCTTACCGGTGGGACAGGGACGCTCTGGAAACACCATATATTTT. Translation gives CASSLPVGQGRSGNTIYF.